The rows below give T cell receptor beta chains drawn from one sample of a study of cytomegalovirus exposure and HLA in healthy donors. Clones were read by immunoSEQ multiplex PCR, and TCRdb kept only the in-frame ones, dropping some. The data show fewer than 250,000 clones, with more than 60% seen just once and approximately 2.1% held by the top ten. Sequenced material: PBMCs. All receptors come from a woman aged 25-40 years in good health and CMV-seropositive. Both conserved end residues are part of each CDR3. D genes are given only for firm matches. Where a row states a size, it is once, few, many or the class of an expanded clone; other rows omit it.

D	J	size	V	CDR3	DNA
TRBD2	TRBJ2-2	.	TRBV29-1	CGVEGRSGRTGELFF	TGCGGCGTTGAGGGTCGCAGCGGGAGAACCGGGGAGCTGTTTTTT
TRBD1	TRBJ2-3	many	TRBV6-4	CASSAGQGADTQYF	TGTGCCAGCAGCGCTGGACAGGGTGCAGATACGCAGTATTTT
.	TRBJ1-3	.	TRBV7-8	CASSPRGARSGNTIYF	TGTGCCAGCAGCCCCCGGGGGGCGAGGTCTGGAAACACCATATATTTT
TRBD1	TRBJ1-5	.	TRBV7-8	CASSSPIIQGNQPQHF	TGTGCCAGCAGCTCCCCAATAATACAGGGGAATCAGCCCCAGCATTTT
.	TRBJ2-2	once	TRBV5-4	CASSYKSLPTGELFF	TGTGCCAGCAGCTATAAGTCACTACCCACCGGGGAGCTGTTTTTT
.	TRBJ1-3	.	TRBV5-1	CASSPSSGNTIYF	TGCGCCAGCAGTCCGAGCTCTGGAAACACCATATATTTT
.	TRBJ1-1	.	TRBV9	CASSVDWGGRSILPESTEAFF	TGTGCCAGCAGCGTAGATTGGGGGGGCAGGAGTATCTTACCGGAGAGCACTGAAGCTTTCTTT
TRBD1	TRBJ1-4	few	TRBV2	CASSEWTGTNEKLFF	TGTGCCAGCAGTGAATGGACAGGGACGAATGAAAAACTGTTTTTT
TRBD2	TRBJ2-2	.	TRBV25-1	CASSELGLAGKGELFF	TGTGCCAGCAGTGAATTAGGACTAGCGGGAAAGGGGGAGCTGTTTTTT
TRBD1	TRBJ1-1	.	TRBV4-3	CASSHDTGGAGAEAFF	TGCGCCAGCAGCCACGATACAGGGGGCGCGGGTGCTGAAGCTTTCTTT
TRBD1	TRBJ2-2	.	TRBV2	CASSAPDRGGSGELFF	TGTGCCAGCAGCGCACCCGACAGGGGGGGATCTGGGGAGCTGTTTTTT
TRBD1	TRBJ1-1	.	TRBV5-1	CASSLMGQLNTEAFF	TGCGCCAGCAGCTTAATGGGACAGCTGAACACTGAAGCTTTCTTT
TRBD1	TRBJ1-6	.	TRBV5-1	CASSLVGQYNSPLHF	TGCGCCAGCAGCTTGGTGGGACAGTATAATTCACCCCTCCACTTT
.	TRBJ1-1	.	TRBV19	CASSAAGWDTEAFF	TGTGCCAGTAGCGCGGCGGGATGGGACACTGAAGCTTTCTTT
.	TRBJ1-2	once	TRBV29-1	CSVRTRNYGYTF	TGCAGCGTCCGGACTAGAAACTATGGCTACACCTTC
.	TRBJ1-2	.	TRBV9	CASSVDRPGFYGYTF	TGTGCCAGCAGCGTAGATCGCCCCGGTTTCTATGGCTACACCTTC
TRBD2	TRBJ2-1	.	TRBV7-3	CASSLASGGVSYNEQFF	TGTGCCAGCAGCTTAGCTAGCGGGGGGGTTTCCTACAATGAGCAGTTCTTC
TRBD2	TRBJ2-3	.	TRBV30	CAWRSGRAGTDTQYF	TGTGCCTGGAGAAGCGGGAGGGCCGGGACAGATACGCAGTATTTT
.	TRBJ1-6	.	TRBV9	CASSVVPGSDSPLHF	TGTGCCAGCAGCGTAGTGCCGGGGTCGGATTCACCCCTCCACTTT
TRBD2	TRBJ2-5	.	TRBV7-9	CASIQTSSGEETQYF	TGTGCCAGCATACAAACCTCTAGCGGAGAGGAGACCCAGTACTTC
TRBD2	TRBJ2-2	.	TRBV5-4	CASSLLASGNTGELFF	TGTGCCAGCAGCCTTCTTGCTAGCGGGAACACCGGGGAGCTGTTTTTT
.	TRBJ2-7	.	TRBV7-9	CASSLSYASGRYEQYF	TGTGCCAGCAGCTTATCATACGCCTCAGGTCGGTACGAGCAGTACTTC
TRBD2	TRBJ2-5	.	TRBV19	CASTPSGREETQYF	TGTGCCAGTACCCCCAGCGGGAGGGAAGAGACCCAGTACTTC
.	TRBJ2-3	few	TRBV6-5	CASSPTQRNTQYF	TGTGCCAGCAGTCCGACCCAGCGGAATACGCAGTATTTT
.	TRBJ1-6	few	TRBV6-5	CASSYSLGQGNSPLHF	TGTGCCAGCAGTTACTCGCTGGGTCAGGGGAATTCACCCCTCCACTTT
.	TRBJ1-1	few	TRBV7-9	CASSPMNTEAFF	TGTGCCAGCAGTCCAATGAACACTGAAGCTTTCTTT
.	TRBJ1-4	.	TRBV5-1	CASSSGQGKGEKLFF	TGCGCCAGCAGCTCCGGTCAGGGGAAGGGTGAAAAACTGTTTTTT
.	TRBJ2-1	.	TRBV21-1	CASSRDEARGDNEQFF	TGTGCCAGCAGTAGGGATGAGGCCAGGGGGGACAATGAGCAGTTCTTC
.	TRBJ1-4	.	TRBV4-3	CASSHLQGWEKLFF	TGCGCCAGCAGCCATTTACAGGGATGGGAAAAACTGTTTTTT
TRBD1	TRBJ1-1	.	TRBV6-6	CAGIRTGGTEAFF	TGTGCCGGAATCCGAACAGGGGGCACTGAAGCTTTCTTT
TRBD1	TRBJ2-1	few	TRBV5-1	CASSEVGQPYNEQFF	TGCGCCAGCAGCGAGGTGGGACAGCCTTACAATGAGCAGTTCTTC
TRBD2	TRBJ2-7	.	TRBV7-2	CASSLRTSGLYEQYF	TGTGCCAGCAGCTTAAGGACTAGCGGGCTCTACGAGCAGTACTTC
TRBD1	TRBJ1-2	.	TRBV29-1	CSGMTGSAYTF	TGCAGCGGGATGACAGGGTCAGCCTACACCTTC